The 7 T cell receptor beta chains below were found in one sample sequenced in a study of T cells in Graves' hyperthyroidism and ophthalmopathy (dated by TCRdb to between 2018 and 2021). The library relied on multiplex PCR. These reads were obtained on an Illumina HiSeq 2000. Amplification of TCR beta CDR3 regions was carried out from RNA transcripts. The TCR CDR3 was subjected to a first round of RT-PCR using the HTBI primer set and the Qiagen OneStep RT-PCR kit. Starting from the raw public reads, TCRdb applied fastp trimming at Q25, assembled clones with MiXCR and retained in-frame beta chains. Rows with one shared CDR3 protein collapse into an entry with the most common genes and DNA. This sample has about 760,000 distinct CDR3 sequences in its table, and roughly a third of those were observed once. Around 29% of the sample is held by the ten biggest clonotypes. The sample consisted of blood. All receptors come from a middle-aged woman with Graves' hyperthyroidism.

This rearrangement joins TRBV7-2 to TRBJ2-5; D might be TRBD1 or TRBD2, each matching 5 bases. V shed 1 base and J shed 4 bases, with 10 bases lying between them. The CDR3 extends over 14 amino acids. The germline V gene encodes CDR1 SGHTA and CDR2 FQGNSA. The CDR3 loop is CASSLGGDPETQYF. DNA for the CDR3: TGTGCCAGCAGCTTAGGAGGGGATCCAGAGACCCAGTACTTC. The full variable domain, with the rest looked up from reference TRBV7-2 and TRBJ2-5, is GAGVSQSPSNKVTEKGKDVELRCDPISGHTALYWYRQSLGQGLEFLIYFQGNSAPDKSGLPSDRFSAERTGGSVSTLTIQRTQQEDSAVYLCASSLGGDPETQYFGPGTRLLVL.

The rearrangement joins TRBV7-8 to TRBJ1-5; D ambiguous. The V end was cut by 1 base, the J end by 6 bases, with 13 bases between. The CDR3 sequence is 15 residues long. The germline V gene encodes CDR1 SGHVS and CDR2 FQNEAQ. CDR3 region: CASSLEFSFSQPQHF. The CDR3 bases are TGTGCCAGCAGCTTAGAGTTTTCATTCTCTCAGCCCCAGCATTTT.

CDR3 nucleotides: TGTGCCAGCAAATCGACAGGGGACAGAGACTATGGCTACACCTTC. Translation gives CASKSTGDRDYGYTF. V and J are TRBV6-1 and TRBJ1-2; 8 positions agree with TRBD1. V was clipped by 7 bases and J by 3 bases; unmatched bases: 10. This CDR3 is built from 15 residues. CDR1 and CDR2 from the germline V gene are MNHNS and SASEGT.

The rearrangement links TRBV10-3 to TRBJ1-4; D gene uncertain. CDR1 is ENHRY and CDR2 is SYGVKD in the germline V gene. The CDR3 is 14 residues long. V lost 10 bases and J 3 bases, leaving 15 bases between the germline ends. The CDR3 nucleotides are TGTGCCACGACTAGCAGACGATCTAATGAAAAACTGTTTTTT. Its protein product is CATTSRRSNEKLFF.

This clonotype was seen only a few times. The chain carries TRBV15 and TRBJ1-2; TRBD1 might be the D (5 bases). The CDR3 has 12 residues. Germline V gives CDR1 LNHNV, CDR2 YYDKDF (reference sequence). The V end was cut by 3 bases, the J end by 4 bases, with 6 bases between. The CDR3 is CATSRGLYGYTF. In nucleotides, the CDR3 is TGTGCCACCAGCAGGGGACTCTATGGCTACACCTTC.

With respect to this clonotype: A much larger clone sits a single nucleotide away, making a read error possible. V usage is TRBV20-1 and J usage is TRBJ2-7; D perhaps matches TRBD2 (6 bases). The CDR3 totals 11 residues. Germline V gives CDR1 DFQATT, CDR2 SNEGSKA (reference sequence). V lost 3 bases to trimming and J lost 6 bases, with 9 bases between them. This CDR3 reads CSARRDAEQYF. CDR3 nucleotide sequence: TGCAGTGCTAGGCGGGACGCCGAGCAGTACTTC.

This clonotype occurred once. V is TRBV2 and J is TRBJ1-2, with 7 bases identical to TRBD1. This CDR3 spans 14 amino acids. Germline CDR1 is SNHLY and CDR2 is FYNNEI. V was pared by 6 bases and J by 4 bases, with 8 bases of the junction left unmatched. CDR3 residues: CASSDGQGGYGYTF. Written as DNA, the CDR3 is TGTGCCAGCAGCGACGGGCAGGGGGGCTATGGCTACACCTTC.